This T cell receptor (beta chain) is from a study of T cell clones after liver transplantation. Study as a whole: A pre-transplant mixed lymphocyte reaction with TCRbeta sequencing defined graft-donor-reactive clones followed in post-transplant blood. Three of eight recipients were HCV-positive; others had non-autoimmune, non-viral indications. Tolerant meant at least one year fully off immunosuppression without liver enzymes above twice normal. General study results and limits: Conclusions were preliminary, with small, heterogeneous patient groups.

The repertoire was sequenced with immunoSEQ multiplex PCR; TCRdb's copy has only in-frame clones and lacks some. Of approximately 71,000 clones listed, 80% to 95% were seen once; the top ten hold over 0.75%. V was clipped by 1 base and J by 2 bases, with 6 bases between them. The CDR3 runs 13 residues. Germline V gene sequence: CDR1 SGDLS, CDR2 YYNGEE. As for this clone: Its antigen is unidentified.

This clonotype was obtained from a human patient who received a liver transplant. The T cells may come from the graft donor. This specimen consisted of CD4+ T cells from blood, obtained about 26 months after liver transplant. The chain links TRBV9 to TRBJ1-1, with D tentatively TRBD1 (5 bases). Here the CDR3 reads CASSVQGNTEAFF. The CDR3, as DNA: TGTGCCAGCAGCGTACAGGGAAACACTGAAGCTTTCTTT.